This note documents a single T cell receptor (beta chain) sequence. This CDR3 spans 17 amino acids. Trimming at V came to 5 bases and at J to 4 bases, leaving 11 bases not matched to a gene. CDR1 is SSHAT and CDR2 is FNYEAQ in the germline V gene (reference sequence). These data belong to a study of T cell changes during pregnancy in multiple sclerosis. Method: immunoSEQ multiplex PCR; TCRdb's copy keeps in-frame clones and lacks some. This sample has under 50,000 clones, with roughly 90% found just once. The origin of this receptor is a female donor with multiple sclerosis, enrolled in a pregnancy study. The input for sequencing was CD8+ T cells from peripheral blood mononuclear cells, taken before pregnancy. The J gene is TRBJ2-1, the V gene TRBV7-7, with 10 bases aligning to TRBD2. The CDR3, as DNA: TGTGCCAGCAGCCCCCAGTGGGGAGCGGGAGGGTACAATGAGCAGTTCTTC. Encoded protein: CASSPQWGAGGYNEQFF.